A selection of T cell receptor beta chains follows, all from one sample in a study of blood T cell repertoires in COVID-19. The method was immunoSEQ multiplex PCR; TCRdb's version includes in-frame clones alone and lacks a portion of them. The sample carries roughly 330,000 clones, approximately 87% recorded once. Sequencing input: PBMCs or T cells enriched from blood (not recorded which). The origin of the receptors is a woman in her 30s who had recovered from COVID-19. Each CDR3 is given with its conserved first and last residue. Fields, in order: V gene, D gene, J gene, clone size, CDR3 DNA, CDR3 protein. The D gene is left open where the match is weak. Rows may omit the clone size; those that give it use once, few, many or a size class.

V: TRBV5-4; D: TRBD2; J: TRBJ2-5; size: .; DNA: TGTGCCAGCAGCTTGGAGGCCGCAGCGGGGGGGCGGGCCCAGTACTTC; CDR3: CASSLEAAAGGRAQYF
V: TRBV15; D: .; J: TRBJ1-1; size: .; DNA: TGTGCCACCAGCAGAGATCTGAGGAACACTGAAGCTTTCTTT; CDR3: CATSRDLRNTEAFF
V: TRBV7-2; D: .; J: TRBJ1-1; size: .; DNA: TGTGCCAGCAGCTTTATGAACACTGAAGCTTTCTTT; CDR3: CASSFMNTEAFF
V: TRBV4-3; D: .; J: TRBJ2-7; size: .; DNA: TGCGCCAGCAGCCAAGATCTCGGAGGAATGAGCTACGAGCAGTACTTC; CDR3: CASSQDLGGMSYEQYF
V: TRBV6-5; D: TRBD1; J: TRBJ1-5; size: .; DNA: TGTGCCAGCAGTTACTACAGGGGTGAGCCCCAGCATTTT; CDR3: CASSYYRGEPQHF
V: TRBV6-5; D: .; J: TRBJ2-7; size: .; DNA: TGTGCCAGCAGACCCGGACAGAGATACGAGCAGTACTTC; CDR3: CASRPGQRYEQYF
V: TRBV9; D: .; J: TRBJ1-1; size: .; DNA: TGTGCCAGCAGCGTAGAGTCTGGGCTGGCGAACACTGAAGCTTTCTTT; CDR3: CASSVESGLANTEAFF
V: TRBV4-1; D: TRBD1; J: TRBJ1-2; size: .; DNA: TGCGCCAGCAGCCAAGTCGGACAGGGAAGAGGCTACACCTTC; CDR3: CASSQVGQGRGYTF
V: TRBV4-3; D: TRBD1; J: TRBJ1-5; size: .; DNA: TGCGCCAGCAGCCAAGATTGGGGACAGTTCAATCAGCCCCAGCATTTT; CDR3: CASSQDWGQFNQPQHF
V: TRBV28; D: TRBD1; J: TRBJ1-1; size: .; DNA: TGTGCCAGCAGTAGCGAGGGACAGGGAGGGATTGAAGCTTTCTTT; CDR3: CASSSEGQGGIEAFF
V: TRBV7-9; D: TRBD1; J: TRBJ1-5; size: .; DNA: TGTGCCAGCAGCTTAGAACTAGCTGGGACAGTTTATAGCAATCAGCCCCAGCATTTT; CDR3: CASSLELAGTVYSNQPQHF
V: TRBV5-1; D: TRBD1; J: TRBJ1-2; size: .; DNA: TGCGCCAGCAGCCCTACGACAGGGGTGGGCTACACCTTC; CDR3: CASSPTTGVGYTF
V: TRBV11-3; D: TRBD2; J: TRBJ2-5; size: once; DNA: TGTGCCAGCAGCTCCGGGCTAGGGCGGGGGGGCCCAGAGACCCAGTACTTC; CDR3: CASSSGLGRGGPETQYF
V: TRBV4-1; D: .; J: TRBJ1-4; size: .; DNA: TGCGCCAGCAGCCGAGAGGGTGGGGGGTATGAAAAACTGTTTTTT; CDR3: CASSREGGGYEKLFF
V: TRBV5-1; D: TRBD1; J: TRBJ1-4; size: few; DNA: TGCGCCAGCAGCTGGACAGGCGGGGATGAAAAACTGTTTTTT; CDR3: CASSWTGGDEKLFF
V: TRBV7-2; D: .; J: TRBJ2-7; size: .; DNA: TGTGCCAGCAGCTCCGGGACTTACTACGAGCAGTACTTC; CDR3: CASSSGTYYEQYF